A single sample gave rise to the 16 T cell receptor beta chains below, sequenced in a study of cytomegalovirus exposure and HLA in healthy donors. In the PCR, 60 Vbeta and 13 Jbeta primers were used. TCRdb's copy holds only in-frame clones and misses some; the assay was immunoSEQ multiplex PCR. This table has 150,000 to 200,000 clones, roughly 80% appearing once. Sequenced sample: PBMCs. Every receptor here comes from a man under 40 in good health and CMV-seropositive.

This clone showed up just once. V usage is TRBV27 and J usage is TRBJ2-7; the D is unclear. The V gene's germline CDR1 is MNHEY and CDR2 SMNVEV (reference sequence). Trimming pared 1 base from V and 0 bases from J, leaving 10 bases between. The CDR3 runs to 15 residues. The CDR3 is CASSLFGGHSYEQYF. The DNA of the CDR3 is TGTGCCAGCAGTTTATTCGGCGGCCACTCCTACGAGCAGTACTTC.

The gene calls are TRBV4-2 and TRBJ2-7; 14 bases match TRBD2. Germline lookup yields CDR1 LGHNA and CDR2 YNFKEQ. The CDR3 loop spans 16 amino acids. Losses at the gene ends were 4 bases for V and 3 bases for J; bases not matched to a gene: 5. This chain's CDR3 is CASSPHGTSGSYEQYF. In DNA, the CDR3 is TGTGCCAGCAGCCCTCACGGGACTAGCGGGAGCTACGAGCAGTACTTC.

This chain links TRBV6-1 with TRBJ2-1; 11 bases match TRBD2. The J segment lost 8 bases and the V segment lost 7 bases, leaving 10 bases of the junction unmatched. Per the germline V gene, CDR1 is MNHNS and CDR2 is SASEGT. The CDR3 has 15 amino acids. The CDR3 nucleotides read TGTGCCAGCAACCAAGAGGTAGCGGGAGGGGATGAGCAGTTCTTC. Protein: CASNQEVAGGDEQFF.

The CDR3: CASSHQSSYEQYF. CDR3 nucleotide sequence: TGCGCCAGCAGCCACCAAAGCTCCTACGAGCAGTACTTC. The genes are TRBV5-1 and TRBJ2-5; D unresolved. The J call could be wrong; TRBJ2-7 is a better fit for the DNA end. CDR1 and CDR2 (germline): SGHRS, YFSETQ. The CDR3 spans 13 residues.

A word on this clone: The same CDR3 also results from other DNA sequences found in this sample. V usage is TRBV19 and J usage is TRBJ2-5; TRBD2 might be the D (6 bases). The V end lost 3 bases, the J end lost 4 bases, and 6 bases lay between the germline ends. The germline CDR1 and CDR2 sequences are LNHDA and SQIVND (reference sequence). The CDR3 runs 12 residues. This CDR3 reads CASSIGGETQYF. The CDR3, as DNA: TGTGCCAGTAGTATCGGGGGAGAGACCCAGTACTTC.

The chain has TRBV2 and TRBJ2-2, with TRBD2 identical over 9 bases. The CDR3 is 19 residues long. CDR1 is SNHLY, CDR2 FYNNEI, per germline. After removal of 5 bases from V and 0 bases from J, the junction contained 13 bases not matched to a gene. CDR3 nucleotide sequence: TGTGCCAGCAGTTGGGCGGTTGGAAGCGGGAGGTCGAACACCGGGGAGCTGTTTTTT. Translated: CASSWAVGSGRSNTGELFF.

CDR3 sequence: CASSKGGTSGGETQYF. The CDR3, as DNA: TGCGCCAGCAGCAAAGGCGGGACTAGCGGCGGAGAGACCCAGTACTTC. The chain couples TRBV5-1 to TRBJ2-5, with 11 positions matching TRBD2. CDR1 is SGHRS, CDR2 YFSETQ, per germline. With V trimmed by 4 bases and J by 4 bases, 9 bases remained unmatched. The CDR3 covers 16 residues.

The chain recombines TRBV7-3 with TRBJ2-5; D possibly corresponds to TRBD1 (5 bases). This CDR3 has 15 residues. The germline gives CDR1 SGHTA, CDR2 FQGTGA. Deletions cut 5 bases from V and 2 bases from J, with 15 bases between. The CDR3 sequence: CASSPLGVGQETQYF. DNA of the CDR3: TGTGCCAGCAGCCCCTTAGGGGTCGGTCAAGAGACCCAGTACTTC.

This clone was recorded once. V and J are TRBV7-9 and TRBJ2-1, with 11 bases identical to TRBD1. V lost 4 bases, J lost 7 bases, and 9 bases stayed unmatched. This CDR3 has 16 amino acids. Germline V CDR1 and CDR2: SEHNR, FQNEAQ (reference sequence). CDR3 residues: CASSSGQGAGTNEQFF. As DNA, the CDR3 is TGTGCCAGCAGCTCCGGACAGGGGGCCGGAACTAATGAGCAGTTCTTC.

In this sample, this clone turned up once. This rearrangement joins TRBV5-1 to TRBJ2-7; a possible D gene is TRBD1 (6 bases). The CDR3 extends over 15 amino acids. The germline gives CDR1 SGHRS, CDR2 YFSETQ. V was clipped by 0 bases and J by 0 bases, with 10 bases between them. CDR3 in DNA: TGCGCCAGCAGCTTGGGGACAGTTAGCTCCTACGAGCAGTACTTC. Translation: CASSLGTVSSYEQYF.

This clone is a singleton in its sample. The rearrangement uses TRBV7-9 and TRBJ2-6, with 9 bases aligning to TRBD1. V lost 3 bases to trimming and J lost 1 base; unmatched junction nucleotides: 7. Germline V CDR1 and CDR2: SEHNR, FQNEAQ (reference sequence). The CDR3 contains 18 residues. For the CDR3, the DNA is TGTGCCAGCAGCTTCTCCGGGACAGGGACGTCTGGGGCCAACGTCCTGACTTTC. Protein product: CASSFSGTGTSGANVLTF.

V and J are TRBV19 and TRBJ2-5; TRBD1 is a possible D gene (6 bases). Germline-derived CDR1 and CDR2 are LNHDA and SQIVND (reference sequence). Trimming stripped 6 bases from V and 5 bases from J, with 19 bases between. This CDR3 spans 15 amino acids. Here the CDR3 DNA reads TGTGCCAGTAGCCCGATCGAGGGGGAGTCGGAGACCCAGTACTTC. It yields the protein CASSPIEGESETQYF. Looking up the rest from reference TRBV19 and TRBJ2-5 gives the full variable domain: DGGITQSPKYLFRKEGQNVTLSCEQNLNHDAMYWYRQDPGQGLRLIYYSQIVNDFQKGDIAEGYSVSREKKESFPLTVTSAQKNPTAFYLCASSPIEGESETQYFGPGTRLLVL.

The chain uses TRBV28 and TRBJ2-3, with 7 bases aligning to TRBD1. The CDR3 has 15 amino acids. Germline CDR1 MDHEN, CDR2 SYDVKM. V lost 5 bases and J lost 4; bases outside the gene matches: 9. CDR3 sequence: CASSHLTGDPDTQYF. CDR3 sequence (DNA): TGTGCCAGCAGTCACCTAACAGGGGACCCAGATACGCAGTATTTT.

V gene TRBV29-1 combines with J gene TRBJ1-6, with D perhaps matching TRBD1 (6 bases). V was trimmed by 5 bases and J by 6 bases, leaving 11 bases between them. Germline V lookup: CDR1 SQVTM, CDR2 ANQGSEA. The CDR3 is made up of 13 amino acids. In DNA, the CDR3 is TGCAGCGTTCGACAGGATCGTAATTCACCCCTCCACTTT. Its protein is CSVRQDRNSPLHF.

V gene TRBV4-1 combines with J gene TRBJ1-2, with D possibly being TRBD1 (5 bases). The germline gives CDR1 MGHRA, CDR2 YSYEKL. Trimming removed 1 base from V and 2 bases from J, with 11 bases in between. The CDR3 runs to 15 residues. CDR3 sequence reads: CASSQAGTENYGYTF. DNA of the CDR3: TGCGCCAGCAGCCAAGCCGGGACTGAGAACTATGGCTACACCTTC.

This clone was seen a few times. The chain carries TRBV29-1 and TRBJ2-5; 8 nucleotides align to TRBD1. Losses at the gene ends were 6 bases for V and 5 bases for J; bases not matched to a gene: 8. Germline V gives CDR1 SQVTM, CDR2 ANQGSEA. The CDR3 contains 13 residues. CDR3 in amino acids: CSVQVTGEETQYF. The CDR3 DNA follows: TGCAGCGTCCAAGTGACAGGGGAGGAGACCCAGTACTTC.